This T cell receptor beta chain emerged from a study of read filtering for tumor transcriptome and immune sequencing. Study information: After DNase treatment, RNA was made into whole-transcriptome libraries. General observations from the study: This fraction held mixed bone marrow immune cells after CD138-negative sorting. Roughly 80% of IR-seq clonotypes had a single read, yet these held roughly 3.3% of reads.

From about 0.4 ug of RNA, a library with molecular barcoded alpha/delta and beta/gamma adaptors was made. TCRdb used MiXCR to reprocess the reads, holding one entry per CDR3 protein. The sample includes around 65,000 distinct CDR3 sequences, around 20% seen only once; the top ten take 11%. This CDR3 comprises 16 residues. Germline-derived CDR1 and CDR2 are MDHEN and SYDVKM. The V segment lost 6 bases and the J segment 4 bases; nucleotides outside the gene matches: 9. This clonotype was seen many times. Its specificity is not known. This sequence originates from a donor over 35 with multiple myeloma. V and J are TRBV28 and TRBJ1-5; TRBD1 matches 10 bases. The sequenced sample was a population of CD138-negative cells sorted from bone marrow. The CDR3 DNA reads TGTGCCAGCAGACCGACAGGGGGCGCGAAAAATCAGCCCCAGCATTTT. Its protein is CASRPTGGAKNQPQHF.